This TCR beta chain is drawn from a study of metastatic and nonmetastatic thyroid tumors. Per the original data handling: The study built a papillary thyroid cancer distant-metastasis classifier from CDR3 differences across clinicopathological groups. From the PCR reads, TCRdb re-called clones with MiXCR. TCRdb, rather than the study authors, made the V and J calls. The sample lists tens of thousands of clones, 12% to 15% occurring once. This clone was seen at least ten times. Thyroid surgery took place with no prior treatment in any patient. CDR3 size: 14 residues. Per the germline V gene, CDR1 is SGHVS and CDR2 is FQNEAQ. The V end lost 2 bases, the J end lost 5 bases, and 13 bases lay between the germline ends.

The rearrangement links TRBV7-8 to TRBJ2-7, with D perhaps given as TRBD1 or TRBD2 (5 bases each). The source is a male donor with papillary thyroid cancer or a benign thyroid nodule (not recorded which). Some clones in this sample may be carry-over from other donors' samples. Sequenced material: blood. The CDR3, as DNA: TGTGCCAGCAGCTTAACAGGTCCTAGCAACGAGCAGTACGTC. Translation: CASSLTGPSNEQYV.